Described below is a single T cell receptor (beta chain) sequence and its context. Its antigen is unidentified. The length of the CDR3 is 14 residues. From germline, CDR1 is KGHDR and CDR2 SFDVKD. V lost 1 base, J lost 5 bases, and 2 bases stayed unmatched. These data originate in a study of identical twins. Study results and limitations: The analysis was cross-sectional rather than longitudinal within donors. Because invariant MAIT and iNKT cells could be present, zero-insertion analyses could be partly confounded.

cDNA molecules carried unique molecular identifiers, and template switching added a universal primer site. MiXCR, applied by TCRdb to the 5' RACE reads, yields one record per CDR3 protein. The sample records about 530,000 distinct CDR3 sequences, about 22% being singletons. These data were also filed under a second study, of yellow fever vaccine responses in identical twins.

This chain links TRBV24-1 with TRBJ1-2, with 8 nucleotides matching TRBD1. Sequenced sample: CD4+ T cells sorted from blood. This sequence was found in a young woman in good health. CDR3 sequence reads: CATSDFRTGYGYTF. The CDR3 region has the DNA TGTGCCACCAGTGATTTCAGGACAGGGTATGGCTACACCTTC.